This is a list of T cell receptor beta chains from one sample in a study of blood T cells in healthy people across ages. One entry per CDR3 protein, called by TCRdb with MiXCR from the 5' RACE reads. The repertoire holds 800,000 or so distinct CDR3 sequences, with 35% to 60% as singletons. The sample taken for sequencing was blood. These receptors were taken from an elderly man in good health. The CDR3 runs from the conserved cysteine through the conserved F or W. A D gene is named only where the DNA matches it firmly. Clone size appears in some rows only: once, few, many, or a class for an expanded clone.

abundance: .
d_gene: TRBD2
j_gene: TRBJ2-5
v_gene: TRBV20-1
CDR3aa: CSASLAGVETQYF
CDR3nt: TGCAGTGCTAGCCTAGCGGGAGTAGAGACCCAGTACTTC

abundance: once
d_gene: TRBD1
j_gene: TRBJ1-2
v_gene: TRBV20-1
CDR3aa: CSASPNRGRGHGYTF
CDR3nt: TGCAGTGCTAGTCCCAACAGGGGACGTGGTCATGGCTACACCTTC

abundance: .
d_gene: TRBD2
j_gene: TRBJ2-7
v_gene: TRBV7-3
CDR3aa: CASSEAGTSVYNEQYF
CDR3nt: TGTGCCAGCAGCGAAGCCGGGACTAGCGTATACAATGAGCAGTACTTC

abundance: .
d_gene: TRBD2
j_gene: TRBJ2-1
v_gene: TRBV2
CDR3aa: CASRPLAGVFNEQFF
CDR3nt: TGTGCCAGCAGACCCCTAGCGGGAGTTTTCAATGAGCAGTTCTTC

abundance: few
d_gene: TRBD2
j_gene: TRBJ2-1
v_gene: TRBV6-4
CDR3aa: CASSPGLASQSEQFF
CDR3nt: TGTGCCAGCAGCCCTGGACTAGCTTCGCAGAGTGAGCAGTTCTTC

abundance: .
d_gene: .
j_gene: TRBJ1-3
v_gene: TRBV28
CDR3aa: CASRRGGQSGNTIYF
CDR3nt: TGTGCCAGCAGGCGCGGTGGGCAGTCTGGAAACACCATATATTTT

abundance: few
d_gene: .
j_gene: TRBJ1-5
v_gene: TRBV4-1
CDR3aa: CASSQGYTLNQPQHF
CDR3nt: TGCGCCAGCAGCCAAGGATACACCCTCAATCAGCCCCAGCATTTT

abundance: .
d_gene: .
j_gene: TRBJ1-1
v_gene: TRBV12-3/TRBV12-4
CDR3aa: CASIQQGMNTEAFF
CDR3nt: TGTGCCAGCATCCAACAGGGTATGAACACTGAAGCTTTCTTT

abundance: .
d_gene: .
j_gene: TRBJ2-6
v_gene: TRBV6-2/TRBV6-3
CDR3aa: CASSYGGHLRSGANVLTF
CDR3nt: TGTGCCAGCAGTTACGGGGGACACCTGAGATCTGGGGCCAACGTCCTGACTTTC

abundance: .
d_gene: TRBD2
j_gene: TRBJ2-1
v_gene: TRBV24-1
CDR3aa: CATSDPPLAVEQFF
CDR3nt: TGTGCCACCAGTGATCCCCCCCTAGCGGTTGAGCAGTTCTTC

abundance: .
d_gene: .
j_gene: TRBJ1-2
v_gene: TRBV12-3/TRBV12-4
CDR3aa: CATKWNYGYTF
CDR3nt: TGTGCCACTAAGTGGAACTATGGCTACACCTTC

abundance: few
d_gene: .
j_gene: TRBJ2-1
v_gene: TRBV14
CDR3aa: CASSREWDEQFF
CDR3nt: TGTGCCAGCAGCCGCGAATGGGATGAGCAGTTCTTC

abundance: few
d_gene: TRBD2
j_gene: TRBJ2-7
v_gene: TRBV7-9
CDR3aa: CASSRTPGLAAQRHSYEQYF
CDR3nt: TGTGCCAGCAGCCGGACTCCGGGACTAGCGGCTCAGAGACACTCCTACGAGCAGTACTTC

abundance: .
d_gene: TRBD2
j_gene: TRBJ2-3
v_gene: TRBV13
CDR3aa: CASSKTSGSLDTQYF
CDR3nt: TGTGCCAGCAGCAAGACTAGCGGGAGCTTGGATACGCAGTATTTT

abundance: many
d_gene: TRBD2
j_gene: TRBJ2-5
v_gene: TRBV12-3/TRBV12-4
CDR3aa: CASSSGGAGETQYF
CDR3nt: TGTGCCAGCAGTTCGGGGGGGGCGGGAGAGACCCAGTACTTC

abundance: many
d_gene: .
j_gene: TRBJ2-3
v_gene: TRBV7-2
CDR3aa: CASSLDRGAGRTDTQYF
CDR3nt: TGTGCCAGCAGCTTGGACCGAGGGGCGGGACGCACAGATACGCAGTATTTT

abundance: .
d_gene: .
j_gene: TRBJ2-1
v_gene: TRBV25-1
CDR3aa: CASTGYSYNEQFF
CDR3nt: TGTGCCAGCACGGGGTACTCCTACAATGAGCAGTTCTTC

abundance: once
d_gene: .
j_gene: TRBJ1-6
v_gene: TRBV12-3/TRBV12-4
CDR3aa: CASSLLRGNNSPLHF
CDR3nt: TGTGCCAGCAGTTTACTCAGGGGCAATAATTCACCCCTCCACTTT

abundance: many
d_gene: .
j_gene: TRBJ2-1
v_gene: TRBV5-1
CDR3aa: CASSLGDNEQFF
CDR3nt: TGCGCCAGCAGCTTGGGAGACAATGAGCAGTTCTTC

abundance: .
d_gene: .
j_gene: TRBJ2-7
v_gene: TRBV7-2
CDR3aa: CASSLGGRKQYF
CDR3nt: TGTGCCAGCAGCTTGGGGGGGCGTAAGCAGTACTTC

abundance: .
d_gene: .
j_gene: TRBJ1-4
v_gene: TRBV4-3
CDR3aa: CASSQDKGLYEKLFF
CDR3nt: TGCGCCAGCAGCCAAGATAAGGGGCTTTATGAAAAACTGTTTTTT

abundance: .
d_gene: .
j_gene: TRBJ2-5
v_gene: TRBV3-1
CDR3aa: CASSPTSLEGGETQYF
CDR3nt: TGTGCCAGCAGCCCAACCTCTTTAGAAGGTGGAGAGACCCAGTACTTC

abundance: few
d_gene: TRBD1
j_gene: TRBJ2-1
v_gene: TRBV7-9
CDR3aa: CASSARDRESDEQFF
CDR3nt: TGTGCCAGCAGCGCACGGGACAGGGAGTCAGATGAGCAGTTCTTC

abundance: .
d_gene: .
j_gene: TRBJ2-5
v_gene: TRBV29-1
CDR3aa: CSVLTGGETQYF
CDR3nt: TGCAGCGTGCTGACAGGAGGAGAGACCCAGTACTTC

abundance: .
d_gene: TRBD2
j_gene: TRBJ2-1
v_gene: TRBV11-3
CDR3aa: CASSAGLAVRNEQFF
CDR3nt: TGTGCCAGCAGCGCAGGACTAGCGGTAAGGAATGAGCAGTTCTTC

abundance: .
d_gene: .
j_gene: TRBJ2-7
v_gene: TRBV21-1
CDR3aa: CASSKDRLYNEQYF
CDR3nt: TGTGCCAGCAGCAAGGACAGGTTATACAATGAGCAGTACTTC

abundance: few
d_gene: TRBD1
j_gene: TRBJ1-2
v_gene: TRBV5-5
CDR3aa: CASSLALGGQGSGYTF
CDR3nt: TGTGCCAGCAGCTTGGCCTTAGGGGGACAGGGTTCTGGCTACACCTTC

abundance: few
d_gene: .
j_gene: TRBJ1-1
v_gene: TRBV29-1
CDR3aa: CSVEEVATEAFF
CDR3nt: TGCAGCGTTGAAGAAGTGGCCACTGAAGCTTTCTTT

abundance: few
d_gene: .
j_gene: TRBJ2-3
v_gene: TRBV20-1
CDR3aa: CSAALSGSGRDTQYF
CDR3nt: TGCAGTGCTGCCCTCTCCGGGTCGGGGCGAGATACGCAGTATTTT

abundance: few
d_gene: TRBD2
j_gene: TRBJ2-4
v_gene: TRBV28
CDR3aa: CASSLYDRGTTQYF
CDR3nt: TGTGCCAGCAGTTTATATGATCGGGGGACTACGCAGTACTTC

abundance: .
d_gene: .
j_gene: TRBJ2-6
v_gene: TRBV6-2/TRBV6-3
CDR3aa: CASSYSTGAGISGASVLTF
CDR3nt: TGTGCCAGCAGTTACTCGACCGGGGCAGGGATCTCTGGGGCCAGCGTCCTGACTTTC

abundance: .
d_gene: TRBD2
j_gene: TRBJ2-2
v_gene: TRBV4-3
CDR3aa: CASSQGRTSGRRIGELFF
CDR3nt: TGCGCCAGCAGCCAAGGGCGGACTAGCGGGAGACGAATCGGGGAGCTGTTTTTT

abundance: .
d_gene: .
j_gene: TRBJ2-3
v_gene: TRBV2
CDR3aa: CARLRPQVVTDRQYF
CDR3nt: TGTGCCAGATTACGCCCACAGGTGGTCACAGATAGGCAGTATTTT

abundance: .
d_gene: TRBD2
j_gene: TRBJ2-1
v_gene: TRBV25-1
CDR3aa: CASSERLAGYPHNEQFF
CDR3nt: TGTGCCAGCAGTGAACGGCTAGCGGGTTACCCGCACAATGAGCAGTTCTTC

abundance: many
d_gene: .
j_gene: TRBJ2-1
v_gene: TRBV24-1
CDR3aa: CATSEAAYNEQFF
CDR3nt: TGTGCCACCTCGGAGGCGGCTTACAATGAGCAGTTCTTC

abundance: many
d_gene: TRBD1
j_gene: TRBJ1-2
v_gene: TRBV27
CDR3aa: CASRDRDRGYTF
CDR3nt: TGTGCCAGCAGAGACCGGGACAGAGGTTACACCTTC

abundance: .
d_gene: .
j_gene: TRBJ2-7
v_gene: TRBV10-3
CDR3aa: CAISDRVNEQYF
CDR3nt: TGTGCCATCAGTGACAGGGTCAACGAGCAGTACTTC

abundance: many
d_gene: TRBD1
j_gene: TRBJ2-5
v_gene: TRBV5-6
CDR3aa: CASSLPGQGGGETQYF
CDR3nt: TGTGCCAGCAGCTTACCGGGACAGGGAGGGGGAGAGACCCAGTACTTC

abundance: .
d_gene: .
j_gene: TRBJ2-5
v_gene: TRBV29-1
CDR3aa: CSVDAGPSQETQYF
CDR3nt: TGCAGCGTTGACGCAGGGCCCTCCCAAGAGACCCAGTACTTC

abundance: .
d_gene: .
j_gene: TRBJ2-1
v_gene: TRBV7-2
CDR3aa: CASSLEGISSYNEQFF
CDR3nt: TGTGCCAGCAGCTTAGAGGGAATTTCCTCCTACAATGAGCAGTTCTTC

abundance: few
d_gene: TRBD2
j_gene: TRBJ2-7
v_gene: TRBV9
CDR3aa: CASSATSGLSEQYF
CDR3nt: TGTGCCAGCAGCGCGACTAGCGGCCTAAGCGAGCAGTACTTC

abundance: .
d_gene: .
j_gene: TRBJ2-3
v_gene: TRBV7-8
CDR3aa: CASSFSWSTDTQYF
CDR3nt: TGTGCCAGCAGCTTTTCCTGGAGCACAGATACGCAGTATTTT

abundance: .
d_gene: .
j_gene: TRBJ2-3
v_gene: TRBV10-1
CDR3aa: CASSEGAVTDTQYF
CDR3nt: TGCGCCAGCAGTGAAGGAGCGGTCACAGATACGCAGTATTTT

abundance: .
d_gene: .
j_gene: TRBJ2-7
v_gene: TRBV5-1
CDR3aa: CASSLSGQYYEQYF
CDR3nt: TGCGCCAGCAGCCTATCCGGACAGTACTACGAGCAGTACTTC

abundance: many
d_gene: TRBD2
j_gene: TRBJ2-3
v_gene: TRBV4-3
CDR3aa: CASSQELASGTDTQYF
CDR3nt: TGCGCCAGCAGCCAAGAGCTGGCTAGCGGGACAGATACGCAGTATTTT

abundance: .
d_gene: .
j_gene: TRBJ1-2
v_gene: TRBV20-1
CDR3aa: CSARDPILNGYTF
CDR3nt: TGCAGTGCTAGAGATCCCATTCTAAACGGCTACACCTTC

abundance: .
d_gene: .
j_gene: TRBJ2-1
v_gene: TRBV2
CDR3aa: CASSYALTVNEQFF
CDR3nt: TGTGCCAGCAGTTACGCCTTGACAGTGAATGAGCAGTTCTTC

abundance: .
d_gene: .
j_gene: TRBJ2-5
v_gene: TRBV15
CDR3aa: CATSRDWGNLETQYF
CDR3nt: TGTGCCACCAGCAGAGATTGGGGCAATCTAGAGACCCAGTACTTC

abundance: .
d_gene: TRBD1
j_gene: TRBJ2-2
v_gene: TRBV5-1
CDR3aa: CASSPTGVGTGELFF
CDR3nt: TGCGCCAGCAGTCCGACAGGGGTAGGCACCGGGGAGCTGTTTTTT

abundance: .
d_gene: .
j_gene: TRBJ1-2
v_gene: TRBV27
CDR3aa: CASSLHPSGGRMGYGYTF
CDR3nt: TGTGCCAGCAGTTTACACCCATCTGGGGGGCGAATGGGCTATGGCTACACCTTC

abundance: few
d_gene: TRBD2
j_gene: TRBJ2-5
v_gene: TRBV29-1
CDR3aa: CSVSAGGKETQYF
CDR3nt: TGCAGCGTTTCAGCGGGAGGTAAAGAGACCCAGTACTTC

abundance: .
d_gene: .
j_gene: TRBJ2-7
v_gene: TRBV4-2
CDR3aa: CASSQEGEGNYEQYF
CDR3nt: TGTGCCAGCAGCCAAGAGGGCGAGGGGAACTACGAGCAGTACTTC

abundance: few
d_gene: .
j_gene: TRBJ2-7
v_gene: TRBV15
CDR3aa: CATRKGGPSYEQYF
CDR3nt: TGTGCCACCAGAAAGGGAGGTCCCTCCTACGAGCAGTACTTC

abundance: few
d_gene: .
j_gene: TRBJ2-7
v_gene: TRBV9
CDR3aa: CASSPGRGDGEQYF
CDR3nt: TGTGCCAGCAGCCCGGGGAGAGGGGATGGCGAGCAGTACTTC

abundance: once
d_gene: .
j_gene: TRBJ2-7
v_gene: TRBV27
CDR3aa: CASSLNPEWNEQYF
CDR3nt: TGTGCCAGCAGTTTAAACCCGGAGTGGAACGAGCAGTACTTC

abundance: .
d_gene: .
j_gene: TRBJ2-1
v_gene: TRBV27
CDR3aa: CASSKDRNHNEQFF
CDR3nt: TGTGCCAGCAGCAAAGACCGGAACCACAATGAGCAGTTCTTC

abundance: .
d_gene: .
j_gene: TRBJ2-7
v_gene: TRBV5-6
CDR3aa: CASSLSGFEQYF
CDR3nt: TGTGCCAGCAGCTTGTCAGGATTCGAGCAGTACTTC